The next 2 T cell receptor beta chains were all read from a single sample in a study of CD8 T cells in ankylosing spondylitis. One entry per CDR3 protein, called by TCRdb with MiXCR from the 5' RACE reads. The data contain 300,000 to 400,000 distinct CDR3 sequences, 14% to 15% of them singletons. The sample taken for sequencing was blood, either unsorted or a sorted T cell fraction (not recorded which). These receptors were taken from a male donor with ankylosing spondylitis or in good health (not recorded which).

This clonotype has ten or more counts. This chain joins TRBV5-1 and TRBJ2-7; perhaps TRBD2 as D (7 bases). The CDR3 has 14 amino acids. V was clipped by 4 bases and J by 4 bases, with 15 bases between them. Germline CDR1 is SGHRS and CDR2 is YFSETQ. CDR3 sequence reads: CASSLEGRGYEQYF. CDR3 nucleotide sequence: TGCGCCAGCAGCCTGGAAGGGAGGGGGTACGAGCAGTACTTC.

V is TRBV2 and J is TRBJ2-7; D tentatively fits TRBD1 or TRBD2 (5 bases each). V was clipped by 9 bases and J by 2 bases, with 17 bases between them. The CDR3 has 14 amino acids. Per germline, CDR1 SNHLY and CDR2 FYNNEI. CDR3 DNA: TGTGCCAGTAAGTTTCCGCAGGGAGCCTACGAGCAGTACTTC. It yields the protein CASKFPQGAYEQYF.